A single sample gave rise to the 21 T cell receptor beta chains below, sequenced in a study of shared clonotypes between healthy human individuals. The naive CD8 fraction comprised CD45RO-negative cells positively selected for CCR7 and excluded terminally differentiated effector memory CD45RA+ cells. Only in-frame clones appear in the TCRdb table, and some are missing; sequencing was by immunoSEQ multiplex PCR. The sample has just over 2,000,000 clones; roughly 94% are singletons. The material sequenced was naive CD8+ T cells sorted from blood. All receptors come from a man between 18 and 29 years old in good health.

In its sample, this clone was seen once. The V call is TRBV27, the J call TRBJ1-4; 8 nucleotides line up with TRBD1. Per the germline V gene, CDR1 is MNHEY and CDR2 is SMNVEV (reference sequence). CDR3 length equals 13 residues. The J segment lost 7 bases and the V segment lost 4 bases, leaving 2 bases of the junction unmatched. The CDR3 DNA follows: TGTGCCAGCAGTTCAGGGGGCGGTGAAAAACTGTTTTTT. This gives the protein CASSSGGGEKLFF.

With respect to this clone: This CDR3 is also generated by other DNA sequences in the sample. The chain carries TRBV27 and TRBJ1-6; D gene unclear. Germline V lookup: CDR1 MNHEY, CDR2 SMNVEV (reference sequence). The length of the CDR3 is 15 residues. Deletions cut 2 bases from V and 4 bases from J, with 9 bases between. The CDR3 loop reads CASSLGSPYNSPLHF. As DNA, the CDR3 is TGTGCCAGCAGTTTAGGCAGCCCGTATAATTCACCCCTCCACTTT.

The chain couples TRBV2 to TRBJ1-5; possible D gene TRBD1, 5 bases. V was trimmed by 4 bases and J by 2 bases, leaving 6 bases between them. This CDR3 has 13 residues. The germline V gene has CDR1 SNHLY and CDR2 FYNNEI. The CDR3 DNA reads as TGTGCCAGCAGTGGGGGCGGCAATCAGCCCCAGCATTTT. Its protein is CASSGGGNQPQHF.

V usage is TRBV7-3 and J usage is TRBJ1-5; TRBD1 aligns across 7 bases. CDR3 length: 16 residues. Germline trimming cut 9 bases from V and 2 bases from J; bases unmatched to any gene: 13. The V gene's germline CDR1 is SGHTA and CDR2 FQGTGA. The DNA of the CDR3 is TGTGCCAGAGAGGGACAGATCAGCAGGGGCAATCAGCCCCAGCATTTT. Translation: CAREGQISRGNQPQHF.

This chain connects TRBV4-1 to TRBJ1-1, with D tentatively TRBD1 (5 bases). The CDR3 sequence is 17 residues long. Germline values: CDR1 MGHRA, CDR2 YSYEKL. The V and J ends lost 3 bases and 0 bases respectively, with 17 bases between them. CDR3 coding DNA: TGCGCCAGCAGCCATGCGTCGCAGGGCCAGTTGAACACTGAAGCTTTCTTT. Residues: CASSHASQGQLNTEAFF.

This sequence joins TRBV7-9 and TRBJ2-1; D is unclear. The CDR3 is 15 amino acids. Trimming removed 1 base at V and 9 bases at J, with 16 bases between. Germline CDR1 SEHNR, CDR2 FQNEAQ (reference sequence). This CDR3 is CASSLGTTAPIEQFF. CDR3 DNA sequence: TGTGCCAGCAGCTTAGGGACCACCGCCCCAATTGAGCAGTTCTTC.

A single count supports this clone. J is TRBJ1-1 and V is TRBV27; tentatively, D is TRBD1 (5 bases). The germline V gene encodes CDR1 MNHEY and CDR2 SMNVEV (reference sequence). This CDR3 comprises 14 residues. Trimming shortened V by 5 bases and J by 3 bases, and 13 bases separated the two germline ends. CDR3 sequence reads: CASSPITGDTEAFF. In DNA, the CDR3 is TGTGCCAGCAGTCCCATCACAGGTGACACTGAAGCTTTCTTT.

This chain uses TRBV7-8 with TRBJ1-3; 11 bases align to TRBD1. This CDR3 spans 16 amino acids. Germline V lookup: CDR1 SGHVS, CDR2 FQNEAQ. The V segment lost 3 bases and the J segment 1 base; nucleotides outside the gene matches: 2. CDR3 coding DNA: TGTGCCAGCAGCTTCGGACAGGGGGCATCTGGAAACACCATATATTTT. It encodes CASSFGQGASGNTIYF.

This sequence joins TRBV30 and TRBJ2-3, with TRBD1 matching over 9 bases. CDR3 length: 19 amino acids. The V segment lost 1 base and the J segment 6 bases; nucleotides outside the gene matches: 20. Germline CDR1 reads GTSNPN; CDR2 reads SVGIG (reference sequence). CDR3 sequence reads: CAWSGFGTGYPRDPDTQYF. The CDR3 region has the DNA TGTGCCTGGAGTGGATTTGGGACAGGGTACCCGAGGGATCCCGATACGCAGTATTTT.

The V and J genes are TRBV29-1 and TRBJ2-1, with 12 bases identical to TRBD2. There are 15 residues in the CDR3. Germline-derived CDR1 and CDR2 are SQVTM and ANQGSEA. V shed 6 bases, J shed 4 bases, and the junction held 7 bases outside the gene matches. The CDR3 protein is CSVPDLAGGYNEQFF. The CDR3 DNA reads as TGCAGCGTCCCAGACCTAGCGGGAGGGTACAATGAGCAGTTCTTC.

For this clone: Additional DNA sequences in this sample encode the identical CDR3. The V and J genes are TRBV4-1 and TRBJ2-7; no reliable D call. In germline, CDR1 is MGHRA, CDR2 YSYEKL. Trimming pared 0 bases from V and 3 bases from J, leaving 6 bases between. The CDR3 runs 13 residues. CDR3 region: CASSQDRGYEQYF. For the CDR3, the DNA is TGCGCCAGCAGCCAAGATAGAGGCTACGAGCAGTACTTC.

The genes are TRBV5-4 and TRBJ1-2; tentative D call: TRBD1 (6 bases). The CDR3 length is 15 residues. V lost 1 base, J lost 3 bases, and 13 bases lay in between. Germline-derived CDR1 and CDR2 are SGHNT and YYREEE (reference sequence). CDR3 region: CASSLLSGEHYGYTF. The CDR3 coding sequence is TGTGCCAGCAGCTTGTTGTCAGGGGAACACTATGGCTACACCTTC.

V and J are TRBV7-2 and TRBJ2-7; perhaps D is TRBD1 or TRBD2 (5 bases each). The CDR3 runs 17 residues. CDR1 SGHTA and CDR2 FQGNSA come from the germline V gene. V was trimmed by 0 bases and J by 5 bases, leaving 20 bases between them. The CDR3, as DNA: TGTGCCAGCAGCTTAGCCGGGGTTGGGGGAGATGGCCACGAGCAGTACTTC. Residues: CASSLAGVGGDGHEQYF.

CDR3 in DNA: TGTGCCAGCAGCTTGGCCGATGAAAAACTGTTTTTT. Translating gives CASSLADEKLFF. The chain carries TRBV5-6 and TRBJ1-4; D not certain. Germline loops: CDR1 SGHDT, CDR2 YYEEEE. This CDR3 contains 12 residues. Deletions cut 0 bases from V and 6 bases from J, with 3 bases between.

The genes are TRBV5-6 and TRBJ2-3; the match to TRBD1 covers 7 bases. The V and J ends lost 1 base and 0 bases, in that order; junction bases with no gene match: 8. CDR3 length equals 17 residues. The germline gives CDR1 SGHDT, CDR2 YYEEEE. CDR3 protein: CASSLKQGQHSTDTQYF. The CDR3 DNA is TGTGCCAGCAGCTTGAAGCAGGGACAGCATAGCACAGATACGCAGTATTTT.

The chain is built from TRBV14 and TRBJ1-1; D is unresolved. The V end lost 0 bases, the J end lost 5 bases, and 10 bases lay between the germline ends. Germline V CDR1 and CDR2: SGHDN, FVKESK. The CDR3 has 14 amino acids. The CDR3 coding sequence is TGTGCCAGCAGCCAAGATGGGCTAAAGACTGAAGCTTTCTTT. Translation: CASSQDGLKTEAFF.

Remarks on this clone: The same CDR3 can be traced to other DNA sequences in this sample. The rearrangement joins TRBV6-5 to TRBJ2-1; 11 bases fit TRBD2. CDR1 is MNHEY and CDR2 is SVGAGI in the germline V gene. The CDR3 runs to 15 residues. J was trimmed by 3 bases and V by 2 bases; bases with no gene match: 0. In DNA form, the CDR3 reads TGTGCCAGCAGTTACGGGACTAGCGGCTACAATGAGCAGTTCTTC. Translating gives CASSYGTSGYNEQFF.

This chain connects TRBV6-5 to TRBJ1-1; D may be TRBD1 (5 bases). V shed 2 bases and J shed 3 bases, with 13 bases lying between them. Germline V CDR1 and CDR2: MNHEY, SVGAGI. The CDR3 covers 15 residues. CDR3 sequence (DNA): TGTGCCAGCAGTTACCGGATGGGGCAGTACACTGAAGCTTTCTTT. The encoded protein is CASSYRMGQYTEAFF.

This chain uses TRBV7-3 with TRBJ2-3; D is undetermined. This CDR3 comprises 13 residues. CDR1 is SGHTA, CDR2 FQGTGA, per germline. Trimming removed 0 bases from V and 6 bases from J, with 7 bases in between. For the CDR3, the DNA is TGTGCCAGCAGCTTAACGGGGTGGGATACGCAGTATTTT. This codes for CASSLTGWDTQYF. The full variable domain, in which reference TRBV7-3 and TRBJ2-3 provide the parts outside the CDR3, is GAGVSQTPSNKVTEKGKYVELRCDPISGHTALYWYRQSLGQGPEFLIYFQGTGAADDSGLPNDRFFAVRPEGSVSTLKIQRTERGDSAVYLCASSLTGWDTQYFGPGTRLTVL.

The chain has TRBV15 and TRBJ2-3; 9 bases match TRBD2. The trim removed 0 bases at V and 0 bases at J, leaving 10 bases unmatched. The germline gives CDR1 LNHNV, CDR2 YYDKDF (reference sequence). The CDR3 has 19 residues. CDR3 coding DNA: TGTGCCACCAGCAGAGATTACGACGGGACTAGCTCTAGCACAGATACGCAGTATTTT. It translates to CATSRDYDGTSSSTDTQYF.

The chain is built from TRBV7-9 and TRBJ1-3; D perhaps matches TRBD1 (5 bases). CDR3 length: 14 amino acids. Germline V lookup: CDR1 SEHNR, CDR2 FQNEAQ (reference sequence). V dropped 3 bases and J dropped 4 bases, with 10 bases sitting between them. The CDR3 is CASSFQGGGNTIYF. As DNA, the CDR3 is TGTGCCAGCAGCTTCCAGGGAGGAGGAAACACCATATATTTT.